This TCR beta chain was identified in a study of blood T cell repertoires in COVID-19. The wider study: Whether acute or convalescent, the COVID-19 samples came from the United States, Italy and Spain. PBMCs, B-cell-depleted T cells, or T cells were the source of the cDNA or gDNA that made up the material.

Germline V gene lookup returns CDR1 PRHDT and CDR2 FYEKMQ (reference sequence). V dropped 5 bases and J dropped 0 bases, with 14 bases sitting between them. The CDR3 sequence is 17 residues long. As processed by the authors: Estimated nucleated cell counts came from reference gene primer amplification. Method: immunoSEQ multiplex PCR; TCRdb's copy keeps in-frame clones and lacks some. The V and J calls and the clone size are those of that table, but D and trimming were determined from the DNA. The top ten hold less than 5.5% of the sample, which has over 200,000 clones, about 86% seen once. The chain uses TRBV13 and TRBJ2-6; D is perhaps TRBD1 (6 bases). The sequenced material came from peripheral blood. The receptor was isolated from a man aged 50-59 years with active or convalescent COVID-19. CDR3 protein: CASSGRQAFSGANVLTF. DNA for the CDR3: TGTGCCAGCAGCGGCCGACAGGCCTTCTCTGGGGCCAACGTCCTGACTTTC.